The next 31 T cell receptor beta chains were all read from a single sample in a study of cytomegalovirus exposure and HLA in healthy donors. The PCR ran on 60 Vbeta and 13 Jbeta primers. Produced via immunoSEQ multiplex PCR; TCRdb's table is partial and in-frame only. Of about 200,000 clones listed, over 9.5% are singletons. Sequencing was carried out using PBMCs. The receptors come from a man aged 45-60 years in good health and CMV-seropositive.

This clone appeared a few times. The V gene is TRBV6-1, the J gene TRBJ2-7, with unresolved D. The germline V gene has CDR1 MNHNS and CDR2 SASEGT. The V end was cut by 4 bases, the J end by 0 bases, with 7 bases between. The CDR3 has 13 residues. The CDR3 nucleotides are TGTGCCAGCAGTGTCAGGATCTCCTACGAGCAGTACTTC. Protein: CASSVRISYEQYF.

The rearrangement uses TRBV2 and TRBJ1-5; D possibly corresponds to TRBD1 (5 bases). The germline V gene encodes CDR1 SNHLY and CDR2 FYNNEI. Trimming cost V 7 bases and J 0 bases, with 10 bases left between them. This CDR3 region has 14 residues. CDR3 DNA sequence: TGTGCCAGCACTAAGGGGCATAGCAATCAGCCCCAGCATTTT. This codes for CASTKGHSNQPQHF.

The V and J genes are TRBV7-9 and TRBJ1-1, with D hard to call. Germline V gives CDR1 SEHNR, CDR2 FQNEAQ (reference sequence). This CDR3 is 12 amino acids long. Deletions cut 5 bases from V and 9 bases from J, with 13 bases between. This CDR3 is CASSQASRQAFF. CDR3 sequence (DNA): TGTGCCAGCAGCCAGGCATCGCGCCAAGCTTTCTTT.

A few counts support this clone. V gene TRBV18 combines with J gene TRBJ1-1; unclear D gene. The CDR3 spans 14 residues. Between the trimmed V and J ends, which lost 0 bases and 3 bases, there was a span of 8 bases. Germline CDR1 reads KGHSH; CDR2 reads LQKENI. CDR3 loop: CASSPPLLDTEAFF. DNA for the CDR3: TGTGCCAGCTCACCACCGCTTTTAGACACTGAAGCTTTCTTT.

J is TRBJ2-2 and V is TRBV21-1; the DNA was not used to check the table's D call, TRBD1. TRBV21-1 is tagged as a pseudogene. The CDR3 totals 16 residues. CDR3 DNA: TGTGCCAGCAGCCCTCGGGGACAGGGAGAGGCCGGGGAGCTGTTTTTT. Amino acid sequence: CASSPRGQGEAGELFF.

This clone was detected only a few times. The rearrangement uses TRBV6-1 and TRBJ1-3; 10 bases are shared with TRBD1. CDR1 is MNHNS, CDR2 SASEGT, per germline. The CDR3 runs to 16 residues. The V gene end was trimmed by 2 bases and the J gene end by 2 bases; junction bases not matched to a gene: 3. CDR3 coding DNA: TGTGCCAGCAGTGAATACGGGACAGGGGCTGGAAACACCATATATTTT. It specifies CASSEYGTGAGNTIYF.

This clone was counted only a few times. V and J are TRBV27 and TRBJ2-7; TRBD2 matches 10 bases. The length of the CDR3 is 14 residues. With 6 bases clipped from V and 2 bases from J, the junction kept 4 bases outside the gene matches. Per germline, CDR1 MNHEY and CDR2 SMNVEV (reference sequence). The CDR3 sequence is CASSRTSGTYEQYV. The CDR3, as DNA: TGTGCCAGCAGCAGGACTAGCGGAACCTACGAGCAGTACGTC.

In its sample, this clone was seen a few times. CDR3 loop: CASSLGDRVNEQFF. The CDR3 coding sequence is TGCGCCAGCAGCTTGGGGGACAGAGTCAATGAGCAGTTCTTC. The chain is built from TRBV5-1 and TRBJ2-1; 7 bases map to TRBD1. Per the germline V gene, CDR1 is SGHRS and CDR2 is YFSETQ. This CDR3 has 14 residues. J gave up 6 bases and V 0 bases, and 3 bases lay outside the gene matches.

There are a few counts of this clone. V gene TRBV28 combines with J gene TRBJ1-1; TRBD1 aligns across 7 bases. With V trimmed by 7 bases and J by 5 bases, 4 bases remained unmatched. CDR3 length equals 12 residues. The germline V gene encodes CDR1 MDHEN and CDR2 SYDVKM. DNA for the CDR3: TGTGCCAGCAACAGGGGAGGAACTGAAGCTTTCTTT. Its translation: CASNRGGTEAFF.

The rearrangement joins TRBV9 to TRBJ2-5; the D is unclear. Germline values: CDR1 SGDLS, CDR2 YYNGEE. With 6 bases removed from V and 2 bases from J, the gap between germline ends came to 11 bases. The CDR3 spans 13 residues. The CDR3 here is CASTGGSQETQYF. The CDR3 nucleotides are TGTGCCAGCACCGGCGGATCGCAAGAGACCCAGTACTTC.

This clone has just a few counts. The gene calls are TRBV2 and TRBJ1-6; 8 bases are shared with TRBD1. The trim removed 10 bases at V and 7 bases at J, leaving 15 bases unmatched. CDR1 SNHLY and CDR2 FYNNEI come from the germline V gene. There are 16 residues in the CDR3. The CDR3, as DNA: TGTGCCAACTCCCCGGTGGACAGGGCGTACAATTCACCCCTCCACTTT. It yields the protein CANSPVDRAYNSPLHF. The entire variable domain, with the rest obtained from reference TRBV2 and TRBJ1-6, is as follows: EPEVTQTPSHQVTQMGQEVILRCVPISNHLYFYWYRQILGQKVEFLVSFYNNEISEKSEIFDDQFSVERPDGSNFTLKIRSTKLEDSAMYFCANSPVDRAYNSPLHFGNGTRLTVT.

This clone was seen only a few times. The chain joins TRBV6-5 to TRBJ1-2, with 7 nucleotides matching TRBD1. Trimming cost V 10 bases and J 0 bases; bases outside gene matches: 5. Germline values: CDR1 MNHEY, CDR2 SVGAGI. The CDR3 contains 13 residues. The CDR3 loop is CAIRDSSNYGYTF. CDR3 coding DNA: TGTGCCATCCGGGACAGCTCTAACTATGGCTACACCTTC.

This clone was picked up a small number of times. The V and J genes are TRBV6-6 and TRBJ1-2, with D maybe TRBD1 (6 bases). The CDR3 consists of 15 residues. V was clipped by 0 bases and J by 1 base, with 9 bases between them. From germline, CDR1 is MNHNY and CDR2 SVGAGI (reference sequence). Written as DNA, the CDR3 is TGTGCCAGCAGTTACTCGGCAGGGGATAACTATGGCTACACCTTC. It translates to CASSYSAGDNYGYTF.

The genes are TRBV30 and TRBJ2-6, with TRBD1 as a possible D gene (5 bases). Trimming left V 3 bases short and J 2 bases short, with 11 bases between. Germline assignment: CDR1 GTSNPN and CDR2 SVGIG (reference sequence). This CDR3 spans 15 amino acids. This chain's CDR3 is CAWSVVGPGANVLTF. The CDR3 DNA sequence: TGTGCCTGGAGCGTTGTGGGGCCTGGGGCCAACGTCCTGACTTTC. Supplemented by reference TRBV30 and TRBJ2-6, the full variable domain reads SQTIHQWPATLVQPVGSPLSLECTVEGTSNPNLYWYRQAAGRGLQLLFYSVGIGQISSEVPQNLSASRPQDRQFILSSKKLLLSDSGFYLCAWSVVGPGANVLTFGAGSRLTVL.

The chain is built from TRBV7-6 and TRBJ1-5; the D is unclear. Trimming left V 2 bases short and J 7 bases short, with 9 bases between. The CDR3 runs to 13 residues. Germline V gene data show CDR1 as SGHVS and CDR2 as FNYEAQ. CDR3 coding DNA: TGTGCCAGCAGCTTACTCGCCGGGCAGCCCCAGCATTTT. Translated: CASSLLAGQPQHF.

The V gene is TRBV7-9, the J gene TRBJ1-2, with TRBD1 identical over 7 bases. CDR3 size: 16 residues. CDR1 and CDR2 from the germline V gene are SEHNR and FQNEAQ (reference sequence). Trimming cost V 10 bases and J 6 bases; bases outside gene matches: 20. The CDR3 here is CATLGQDNPVRDGYTF. CDR3 bases: TGTGCCACCTTAGGACAGGATAATCCCGTTAGGGATGGCTACACCTTC.

In its sample, this clone was seen a few times. The chain employs TRBV19 and TRBJ1-1; 7 nucleotides align to TRBD1. The J segment lost 4 bases and the V segment lost 3 bases, leaving 5 bases of the junction unmatched. There are 14 residues in the CDR3. Germline CDR1 and CDR2: LNHDA and SQIVND (reference sequence). The CDR3 sequence is CASSIQGVGTEAFF. CDR3 nucleotide sequence: TGTGCCAGTAGTATTCAGGGGGTGGGCACTGAAGCTTTCTTT.

This clone appeared a few times. This CDR3 is CASSYAQESLTLHF. In DNA, the CDR3 is TGTGCCAGCAGTTACGCACAGGAATCTCTTACCCTCCACTTT. The chain joins TRBV6-6 to TRBJ1-6; possibly TRBD1 for D (5 bases). Germline CDR1 is MNHNY and CDR2 is SVGAGI (reference sequence). This CDR3 has 14 amino acids. Trimming shortened V by 2 bases and J by 14 bases, and 16 bases separated the two germline ends.

Concerning this clone: Other DNA sequences within the sample encode an identical CDR3. V is TRBV13 and J is TRBJ2-3; 9 bases are shared with TRBD1. The junction had 5 bases not matched to a gene; V was cut back by 4 bases and J by 3 bases. Germline loops: CDR1 PRHDT, CDR2 FYEKMQ (reference sequence). The CDR3 is 15 residues long. In DNA, the CDR3 is TGTGCCAGCAGCTCTCCGGGACAGGGAACAGATACGCAGTATTTT. This codes for CASSSPGQGTDTQYF.

This clone was seen a few times. The gene calls are TRBV5-6 and TRBJ2-2; 9 positions agree with TRBD1. In germline, CDR1 is SGHDT, CDR2 YYEEEE. CDR3 length equals 15 residues. Trimming removed 3 bases from V and 5 bases from J; junction bases left unmatched: 5. Here the CDR3 DNA reads TGTGCCAGCAGCTACGGGACAGGGAGGACCGGGGAGCTGTTTTTT. Its protein product is CASSYGTGRTGELFF. The whole variable domain, remainder taken from reference TRBV5-6 and TRBJ2-2, is DAGVTQSPTHLIKTRGQQVTLRCSPKSGHDTVSWYQQALGQGPQFIFQYYEEEERQRGNFPDRFSGHQFPNYSSELNVNALLLGDSALYLCASSYGTGRTGELFFGEGSRLTVL.

The chain employs TRBV28 and TRBJ1-1; no clear D gene. The CDR3 has 14 residues. From germline, CDR1 is MDHEN and CDR2 SYDVKM. V was pared by 4 bases and J by 4 bases, with 13 bases between. The CDR3 loop reads CASSYSRYVTEAFF. The CDR3 DNA sequence: TGTGCCAGCAGTTACTCGCGGTACGTCACTGAAGCTTTCTTT.

The sample holds a few counts of this clone. The chain employs TRBV19 and TRBJ1-5; D unclear. CDR3 length equals 13 residues. V shed 5 bases and J shed 5 bases, with 10 bases lying between them. The germline V gene encodes CDR1 LNHDA and CDR2 SQIVND (reference sequence). CDR3 nucleotides: TGTGCCAGTAGTTCTTATAGTTATCAGCCCCAGCATTTT. Its protein product is CASSSYSYQPQHF.

This clone was picked up a small number of times. The chain is built from TRBV5-6 and TRBJ1-4; 11 bases align to TRBD1. J gave up 1 base and V 5 bases, and 4 bases lay outside the gene matches. The V gene's germline CDR1 is SGHDT and CDR2 YYEEEE. The CDR3 runs to 16 residues. The CDR3 protein is CASSSDRGRTNEKLFF. The CDR3 DNA is TGTGCCAGCAGTTCGGACAGGGGGCGAACTAATGAAAAACTGTTTTTT.

This clone was seen a handful of times. V usage is TRBV11-2 and J usage is TRBJ1-5; the D gene is possibly TRBD1 (6 bases). The CDR3 is 16 residues long. Trimming stripped 1 base from V and 7 bases from J, with 17 bases between. Germline V gene lookup returns CDR1 SGHAT and CDR2 FQNNGV. The CDR3: CASSLGLQGMGQPQHF. For the CDR3, the DNA is TGTGCCAGCAGCTTAGGGTTACAGGGAATGGGGCAGCCCCAGCATTTT.

The rearrangement joins TRBV7-2 to TRBJ2-7, with 9 bases that match TRBD2. J was trimmed by 2 bases and V by 3 bases; bases with no gene match: 5. CDR3 length: 15 amino acids. Germline lookup yields CDR1 SGHTA and CDR2 FQGNSA. CDR3 nucleotides: TGTGCCAGCAGCTTCGTTGGCGGGGGGGCCTACGAGCAGTACTTC. Protein sequence: CASSFVGGGAYEQYF.

This clone was seen a handful of times. The chain uses TRBV27 and TRBJ1-2; 9 nucleotides align to TRBD1. Per the germline V gene, CDR1 is MNHEY and CDR2 is SMNVEV (reference sequence). V lost 6 bases to trimming and J lost 1 base; unmatched junction nucleotides: 6. The length of the CDR3 is 15 residues. The CDR3 loop is CASSSAGQGNYGYTF. CDR3 bases: TGTGCCAGCAGCTCGGCGGGACAGGGTAACTATGGCTACACCTTC.

The chain carries TRBV4-3 and TRBJ2-3; TRBD1 might be the D (6 bases). Germline V gene lookup returns CDR1 LGHNA and CDR2 YSLEER. This CDR3 has 16 amino acids. The V gene lost 0 bases and the J gene lost 3 bases, with 13 bases spanning the gap. The CDR3 nucleotides are TGCGCCAGCAGCCAAGATCCACAGGGTATTACAGATACGCAGTATTTT. Its translation is CASSQDPQGITDTQYF.

Worth noting for this clone: An end of the junction differs from the germline gene, which may be a read error. The J gene is TRBJ2-4, the V gene TRBV7-2, with a tentative D call TRBD1 (7 bases). Germline loops: CDR1 SGHTA, CDR2 FQGNSA. The CDR3 covers 13 residues. The CDR3 DNA sequence: TGTGCCAGCAGCTTAGCGAGGCAGGGGGGCGGGAACTTC. Residues: CASSLARQGGGNF. The full variable domain, completed using reference TRBV7-2 and TRBJ2-4, is GAGVSQSPSNKVTEKGKDVELRCDPISGHTALYWYRQSLGQGLEFLIYFQGNSAPDKSGLPSDRFSAERTGGSVSTLTIQRTQQEDSAVYLCASSLARQGGGNFGAGTRLSVL.

This chain links TRBV6-1 with TRBJ2-7; 8 nucleotides align to TRBD1. The CDR3 has 13 amino acids. Germline CDR1 is MNHNS and CDR2 is SASEGT. Trimming took 7 bases from V and 2 from J; bases not matched to a gene: 4. The CDR3, as DNA: TGTGCCAGCACCCGACAGGGGACCTACGAGCAGTACGTC. This sequence encodes CASTRQGTYEQYV.

The chain recombines TRBV6-1 with TRBJ1-1; D may be TRBD1 (6 bases). CDR1 MNHNS and CDR2 SASEGT come from the germline V gene. The CDR3 has 15 amino acids. The V end lost 7 bases, the J end lost 5 bases, and 20 bases lay between the germline ends. The CDR3 coding sequence is TGTGCCAGCACCGCCCACGGGGGGGGCGTAACTGAAGCTTTCTTT. Protein sequence: CASTAHGGGVTEAFF.

There are a few counts of this clone. The V gene is TRBV4-3, the J gene TRBJ1-2; possibly TRBD1 for D (5 bases). The CDR3 length is 15 residues. The germline gives CDR1 LGHNA, CDR2 YSLEER. V dropped 0 bases and J dropped 4 bases, with 12 bases sitting between them. The CDR3 loop is CASSQETQGFYGYTF. Written as DNA, the CDR3 is TGCGCCAGCAGCCAAGAGACTCAGGGATTCTATGGCTACACCTTC.